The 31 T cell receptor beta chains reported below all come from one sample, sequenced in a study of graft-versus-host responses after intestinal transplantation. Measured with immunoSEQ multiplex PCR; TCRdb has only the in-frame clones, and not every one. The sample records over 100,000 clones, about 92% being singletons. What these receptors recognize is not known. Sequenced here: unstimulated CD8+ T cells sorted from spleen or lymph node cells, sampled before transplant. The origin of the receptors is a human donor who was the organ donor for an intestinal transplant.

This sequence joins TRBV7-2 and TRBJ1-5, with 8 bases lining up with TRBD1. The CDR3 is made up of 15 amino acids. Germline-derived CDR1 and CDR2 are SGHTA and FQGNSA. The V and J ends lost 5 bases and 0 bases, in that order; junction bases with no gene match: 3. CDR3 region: CASSPTGDSNQPQHF. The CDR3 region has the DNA TGTGCCAGCAGCCCGACAGGGGATAGCAATCAGCCCCAGCATTTT. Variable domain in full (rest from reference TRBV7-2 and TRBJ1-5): GAGVSQSPSNKVTEKGKDVELRCDPISGHTALYWYRQSLGQGLEFLIYFQGNSAPDKSGLPSDRFSAERTGGSVSTLTIQRTQQEDSAVYLCASSPTGDSNQPQHFGDGTRLSIL.

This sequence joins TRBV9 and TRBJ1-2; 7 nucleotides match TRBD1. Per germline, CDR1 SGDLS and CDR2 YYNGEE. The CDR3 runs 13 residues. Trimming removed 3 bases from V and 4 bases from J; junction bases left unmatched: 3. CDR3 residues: CASSATGAYGYTF. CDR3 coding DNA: TGTGCCAGCAGCGCAACAGGGGCCTATGGCTACACCTTC.

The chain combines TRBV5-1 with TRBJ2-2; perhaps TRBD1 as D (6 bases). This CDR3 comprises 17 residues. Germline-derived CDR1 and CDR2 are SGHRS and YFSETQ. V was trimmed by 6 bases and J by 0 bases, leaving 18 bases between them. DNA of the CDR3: TGCGCCAGCAACTTCAATCCTAGGACAGCGAACACCGGGGAGCTGTTTTTT. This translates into CASNFNPRTANTGELFF. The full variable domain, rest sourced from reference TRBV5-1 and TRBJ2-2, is KAGVTQTPRYLIKTRGQQVTLSCSPISGHRSVSWYQQTPGQGLQFLFEYFSETQRNKGNFPGRFSGRQFSNSRSEMNVSTLELGDSALYLCASNFNPRTANTGELFFGEGSRLTVL.

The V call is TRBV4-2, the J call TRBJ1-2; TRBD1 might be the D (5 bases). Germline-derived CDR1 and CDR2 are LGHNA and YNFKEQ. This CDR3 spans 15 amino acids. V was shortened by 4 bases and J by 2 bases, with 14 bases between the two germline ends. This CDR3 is CASSRKTVPNYGYTF. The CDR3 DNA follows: TGTGCCAGCAGCCGAAAGACAGTACCAAACTATGGCTACACCTTC.

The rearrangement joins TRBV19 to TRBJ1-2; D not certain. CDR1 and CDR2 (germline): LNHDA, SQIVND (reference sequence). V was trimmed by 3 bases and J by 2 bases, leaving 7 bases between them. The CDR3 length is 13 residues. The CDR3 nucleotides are TGTGCCAGTAGTATTTCAGCGAACTATGGCTACACCTTC. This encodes CASSISANYGYTF.

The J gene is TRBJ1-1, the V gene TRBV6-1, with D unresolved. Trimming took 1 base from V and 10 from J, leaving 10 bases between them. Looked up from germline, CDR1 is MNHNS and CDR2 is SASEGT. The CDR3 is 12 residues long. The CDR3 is CASSEESRRAFF. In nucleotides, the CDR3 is TGTGCCAGCAGTGAAGAGAGTCGTCGAGCTTTCTTT.

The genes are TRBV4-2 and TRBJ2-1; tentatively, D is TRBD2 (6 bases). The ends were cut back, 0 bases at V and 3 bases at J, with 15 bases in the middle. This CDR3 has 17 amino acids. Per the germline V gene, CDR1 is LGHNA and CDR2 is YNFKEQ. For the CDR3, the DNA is TGTGCCAGCAGCCAAGAAGGCGGGGCCAAAAACTACAATGAGCAGTTCTTC. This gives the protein CASSQEGGAKNYNEQFF.

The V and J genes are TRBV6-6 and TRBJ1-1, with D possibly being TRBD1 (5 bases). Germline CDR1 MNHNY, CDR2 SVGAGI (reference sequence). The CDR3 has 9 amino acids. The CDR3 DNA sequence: TGTGTCTGGGGACTCGAAGCTTTCTTT. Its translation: CVWGLEAFF.

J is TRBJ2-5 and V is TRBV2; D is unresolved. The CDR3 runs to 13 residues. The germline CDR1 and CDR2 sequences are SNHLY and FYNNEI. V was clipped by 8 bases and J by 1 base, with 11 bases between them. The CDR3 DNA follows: TGTGCCAGCCGGACCCCTCCCCAAGAGACCCAGTACTTC. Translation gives CASRTPPQETQYF.

CDR3 DNA: TGTGCCAGCAGTACCGGGACTAGCGGGGGGACCCAGTACTTC. Amino acids: CASSTGTSGGTQYF. The chain carries TRBV25-1 and TRBJ2-5, with 14 bases fitting TRBD2. J lost 7 bases, V lost 5 bases, and 3 bases had no gene match. CDR3 length equals 14 residues. Germline CDR1 and CDR2: MGHDK and SYGVNS.

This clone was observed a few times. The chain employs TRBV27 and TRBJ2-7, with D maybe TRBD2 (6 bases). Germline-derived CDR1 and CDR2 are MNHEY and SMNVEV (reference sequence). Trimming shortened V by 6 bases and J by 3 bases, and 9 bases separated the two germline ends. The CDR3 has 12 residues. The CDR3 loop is CASRRGDYEQYF. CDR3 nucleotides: TGTGCCAGCAGGCGCGGGGACTACGAGCAGTACTTC.

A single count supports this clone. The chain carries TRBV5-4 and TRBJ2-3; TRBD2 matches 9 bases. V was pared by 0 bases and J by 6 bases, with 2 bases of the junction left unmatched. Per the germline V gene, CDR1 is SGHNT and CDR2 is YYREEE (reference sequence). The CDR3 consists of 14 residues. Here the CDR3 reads CASSLASGRDTQYF. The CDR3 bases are TGTGCCAGCAGCTTGGCCAGCGGGAGGGATACGCAGTATTTT.

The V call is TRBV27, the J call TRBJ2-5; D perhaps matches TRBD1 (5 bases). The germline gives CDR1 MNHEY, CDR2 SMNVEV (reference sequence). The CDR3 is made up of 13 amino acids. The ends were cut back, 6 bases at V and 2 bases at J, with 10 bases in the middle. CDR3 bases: TGTGCCAGCAGAGGGGCAATACAAGAGACCCAGTACTTC. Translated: CASRGAIQETQYF.

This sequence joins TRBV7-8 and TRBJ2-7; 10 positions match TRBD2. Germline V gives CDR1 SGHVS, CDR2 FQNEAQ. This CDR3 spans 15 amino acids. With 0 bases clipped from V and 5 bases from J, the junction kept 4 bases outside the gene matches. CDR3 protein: CASSLASGLANEQYF. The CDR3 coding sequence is TGTGCCAGCAGCTTAGCATCGGGACTAGCGAACGAGCAGTACTTC.

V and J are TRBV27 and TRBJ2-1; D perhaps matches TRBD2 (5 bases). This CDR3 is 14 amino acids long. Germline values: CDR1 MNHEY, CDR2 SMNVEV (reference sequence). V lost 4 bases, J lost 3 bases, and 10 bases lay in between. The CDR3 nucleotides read TGTGCCAGCAGTTCGCTGACTATCTACAATGAGCAGTTCTTC. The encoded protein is CASSSLTIYNEQFF.

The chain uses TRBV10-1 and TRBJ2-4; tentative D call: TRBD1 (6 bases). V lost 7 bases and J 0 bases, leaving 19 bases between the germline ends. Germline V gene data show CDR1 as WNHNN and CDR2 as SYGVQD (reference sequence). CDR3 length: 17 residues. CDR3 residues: CASIVSDSRLAKNIQYF. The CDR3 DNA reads TGCGCCAGCATTGTATCGGACAGCCGGCTAGCCAAAAACATTCAGTACTTC.

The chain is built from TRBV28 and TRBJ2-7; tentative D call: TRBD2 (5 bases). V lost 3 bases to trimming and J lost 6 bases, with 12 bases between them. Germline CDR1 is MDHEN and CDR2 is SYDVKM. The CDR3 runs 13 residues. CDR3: CASSFSSAGEQYF. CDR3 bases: TGTGCCAGCAGTTTTTCGTCGGCGGGCGAGCAGTACTTC. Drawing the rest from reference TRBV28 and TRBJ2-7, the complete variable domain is DVKVTQSSRYLVKRTGEKVFLECVQDMDHENMFWYRQDPGLGLRLIYFSYDVKMKEKGDIPEGYSVSREKKERFSLILESASTNQTSMYLCASSFSSAGEQYFGPGTRLTVT.

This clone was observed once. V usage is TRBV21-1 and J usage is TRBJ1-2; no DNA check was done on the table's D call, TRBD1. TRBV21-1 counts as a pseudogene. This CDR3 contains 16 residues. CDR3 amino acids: CASSNLREGQLYGYTF. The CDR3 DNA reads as TGTGCCAGCAGCAATCTCCGGGAAGGACAGCTCTATGGCTACACCTTC.

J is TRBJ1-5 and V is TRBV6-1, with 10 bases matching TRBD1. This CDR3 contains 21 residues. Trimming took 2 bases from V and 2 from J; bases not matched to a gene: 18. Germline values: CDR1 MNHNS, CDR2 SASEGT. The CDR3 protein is CASSESPGQGVVVYGNQPQHF. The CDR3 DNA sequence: TGTGCCAGCAGTGAATCCCCCGGACAGGGGGTAGTGGTTTATGGCAATCAGCCCCAGCATTTT.

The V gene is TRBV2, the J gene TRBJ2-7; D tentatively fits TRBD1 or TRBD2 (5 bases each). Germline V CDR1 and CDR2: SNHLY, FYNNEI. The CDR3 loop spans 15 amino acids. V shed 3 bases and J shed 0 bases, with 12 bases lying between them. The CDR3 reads CASSDPGRSSYEQYF. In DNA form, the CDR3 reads TGTGCCAGCAGTGACCCGGGACGGAGCTCCTACGAGCAGTACTTC.

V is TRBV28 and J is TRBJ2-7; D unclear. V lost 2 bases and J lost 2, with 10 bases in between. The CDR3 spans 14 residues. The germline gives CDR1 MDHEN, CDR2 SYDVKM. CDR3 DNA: TGTGCCAGCAGTTTACTAAGCAGGCCCTACGAGCAGTACTTC. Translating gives CASSLLSRPYEQYF.

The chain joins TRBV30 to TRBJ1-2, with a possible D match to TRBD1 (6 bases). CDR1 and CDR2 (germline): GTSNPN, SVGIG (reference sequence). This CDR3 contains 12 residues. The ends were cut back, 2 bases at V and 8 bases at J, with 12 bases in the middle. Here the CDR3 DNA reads TGTGCCTGGAGTCCACAGGGAAGCGGCTACACCTTC. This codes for CAWSPQGSGYTF.

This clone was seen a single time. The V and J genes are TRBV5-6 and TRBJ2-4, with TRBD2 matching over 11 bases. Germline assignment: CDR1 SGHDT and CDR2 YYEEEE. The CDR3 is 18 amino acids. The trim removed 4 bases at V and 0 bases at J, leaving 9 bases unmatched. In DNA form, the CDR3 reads TGTGCCAGCAGCCGACTAACTAGCGGGAGAAGAGCCAAAAACATTCAGTACTTC. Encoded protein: CASSRLTSGRRAKNIQYF.

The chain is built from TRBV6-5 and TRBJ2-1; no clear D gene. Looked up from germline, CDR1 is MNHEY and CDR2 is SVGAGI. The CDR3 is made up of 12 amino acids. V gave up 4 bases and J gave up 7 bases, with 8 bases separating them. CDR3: CASSSDFNEQFF. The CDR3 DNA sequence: TGTGCCAGCAGTTCCGATTTTAATGAGCAGTTCTTC.

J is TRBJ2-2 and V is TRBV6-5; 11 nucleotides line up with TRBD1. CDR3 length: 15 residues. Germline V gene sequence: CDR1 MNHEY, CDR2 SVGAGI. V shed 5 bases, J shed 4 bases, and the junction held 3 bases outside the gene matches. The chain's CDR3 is CASSAGTGGTGELFF. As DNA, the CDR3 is TGTGCCAGCAGTGCCGGGACAGGGGGCACCGGGGAGCTGTTTTTT.

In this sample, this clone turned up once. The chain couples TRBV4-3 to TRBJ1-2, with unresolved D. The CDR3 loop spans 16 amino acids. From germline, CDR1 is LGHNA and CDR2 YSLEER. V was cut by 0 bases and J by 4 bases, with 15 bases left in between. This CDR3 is CASSQDLTNPSYGYTF. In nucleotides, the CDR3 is TGCGCCAGCAGCCAAGATCTAACCAACCCCAGCTATGGCTACACCTTC.

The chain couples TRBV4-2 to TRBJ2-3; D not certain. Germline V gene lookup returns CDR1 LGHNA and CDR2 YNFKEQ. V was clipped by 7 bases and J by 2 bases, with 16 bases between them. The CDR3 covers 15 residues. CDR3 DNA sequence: TGTGCCAGCAATTCCCGGCTTGACGACACAGATACGCAGTATTTT. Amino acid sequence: CASNSRLDDTDTQYF.

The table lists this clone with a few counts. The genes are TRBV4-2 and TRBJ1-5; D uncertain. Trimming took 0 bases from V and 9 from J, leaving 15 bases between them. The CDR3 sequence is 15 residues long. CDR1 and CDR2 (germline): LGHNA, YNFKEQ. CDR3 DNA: TGTGCCAGCAGCCAAGATCTACCCGGGCATGGGCCCCAGCATTTT. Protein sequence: CASSQDLPGHGPQHF.

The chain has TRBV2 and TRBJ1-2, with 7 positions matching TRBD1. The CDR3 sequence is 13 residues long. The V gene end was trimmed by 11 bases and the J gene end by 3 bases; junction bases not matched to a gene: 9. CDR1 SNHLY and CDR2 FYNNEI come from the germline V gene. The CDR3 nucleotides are TGTGCCGGACAGGACGGAAGATACTATGGCTACACCTTC. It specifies CAGQDGRYYGYTF.

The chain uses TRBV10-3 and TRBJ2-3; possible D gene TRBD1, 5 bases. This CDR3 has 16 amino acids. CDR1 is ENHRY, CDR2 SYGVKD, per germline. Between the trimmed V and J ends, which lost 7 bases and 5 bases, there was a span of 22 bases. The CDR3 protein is CAIKDDSLEGKDTQYF. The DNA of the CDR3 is TGTGCCATCAAGGACGACAGTCTAGAAGGCAAAGATACGCAGTATTTT.

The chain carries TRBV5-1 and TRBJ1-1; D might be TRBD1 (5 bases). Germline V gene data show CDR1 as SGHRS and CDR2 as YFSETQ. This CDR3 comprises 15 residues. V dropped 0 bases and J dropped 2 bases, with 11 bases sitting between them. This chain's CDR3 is CASSLERDLNTEAFF. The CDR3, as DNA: TGCGCCAGCAGCTTGGAGAGGGACTTAAACACTGAAGCTTTCTTT.